This TCR beta chain originates from a study of molecular identifiers for immune sequencing clone quantification. CDR1 is SEHNR, CDR2 FQNEAQ, per germline (reference sequence). The CDR3 has 14 residues. V lost 5 bases to trimming and J lost 7 bases; unmatched junction nucleotides: 8. One entry per CDR3 protein results from TCRdb running MiXCR on the PCR reads. The sample lists 490,000 or so distinct CDR3 sequences; 25% were seen once. The chain links TRBV7-9 to TRBJ2-1; 7 nucleotides agree with TRBD1. The sequencing input was naive CD8+ T cells from blood, with Jurkat cell RNA spiked in. This sample's subset: FACS-sorted CD8+CD4-CCR7+CD45RA+ naive T cells. This TCR was sampled from a human donor in good health. Some libraries in this study had Jurkat cell RNA spiked in. The CDR3: CASSPETGMNEQFF. The CDR3 DNA reads TGTGCCAGCAGCCCCGAGACAGGGATGAATGAGCAGTTCTTC.